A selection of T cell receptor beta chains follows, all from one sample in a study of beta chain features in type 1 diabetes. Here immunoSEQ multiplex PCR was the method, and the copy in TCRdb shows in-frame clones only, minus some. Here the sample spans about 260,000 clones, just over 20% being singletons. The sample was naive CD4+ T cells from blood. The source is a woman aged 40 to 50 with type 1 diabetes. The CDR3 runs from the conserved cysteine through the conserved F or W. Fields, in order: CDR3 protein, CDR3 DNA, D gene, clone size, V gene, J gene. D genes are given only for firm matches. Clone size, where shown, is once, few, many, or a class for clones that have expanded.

CDR3 protein: CASRAWTTPGANVLTF
CDR3 DNA: TGTGCCAGCAGGGCTTGGACTACTCCTGGGGCCAACGTCCTGACTTTC
D gene: .
clone size: few
V gene: TRBV27
J gene: TRBJ2-6

CDR3 protein: CASSLGRSNQPQHF
CDR3 DNA: TGTGCCAGCAGTTTAGGGCGTTCAAATCAGCCCCAGCATTTT
D gene: .
clone size: .
V gene: TRBV28
J gene: TRBJ1-5

CDR3 protein: CASSSATTNEKLFF
CDR3 DNA: TGTGCCAGCAGTTCCGCTACAACTAATGAAAAACTGTTTTTT
D gene: .
clone size: .
V gene: TRBV28
J gene: TRBJ1-4

CDR3 protein: CASSTPGHGYGYTF
CDR3 DNA: TGTGCCAGTAGTACCCCGGGACACGGCTATGGCTACACCTTC
D gene: .
clone size: .
V gene: TRBV19
J gene: TRBJ1-2

CDR3 protein: CASSRNTGELFF
CDR3 DNA: TGTGCCAGCAGCCGTAACACCGGGGAGCTGTTTTTT
D gene: .
clone size: few
V gene: TRBV28
J gene: TRBJ2-2

CDR3 protein: CASSQVRGVTTGELFF
CDR3 DNA: TGTGCCAGCAGCCAAGTCAGGGGGGTGACCACCGGGGAGCTGTTTTTT
D gene: .
clone size: .
V gene: TRBV14
J gene: TRBJ2-2

CDR3 protein: CASAGRLDRRPQHF
CDR3 DNA: TGTGCCAGCGCCGGCAGGCTCGATAGACGGCCCCAGCATTTT
D gene: .
clone size: few
V gene: TRBV2
J gene: TRBJ1-5

CDR3 protein: CASSVTQHNEQFF
CDR3 DNA: TGTGCCAGCAGCGTGACTCAGCACAATGAGCAGTTCTTC
D gene: .
clone size: .
V gene: TRBV9
J gene: TRBJ2-1

CDR3 protein: CSVKRPQDEQFF
CDR3 DNA: TGCAGCGTTAAAAGGCCCCAGGATGAGCAGTTCTTC
D gene: .
clone size: .
V gene: TRBV29-1
J gene: TRBJ2-1

CDR3 protein: CASTLQEEQFF
CDR3 DNA: TGTGCCAGCACTCTACAGGAGGAGCAGTTCTTC
D gene: .
clone size: few
V gene: TRBV5-6
J gene: TRBJ2-1

CDR3 protein: CATSPQGVGEAFF
CDR3 DNA: TGTGCCACCAGCCCCCAGGGGGTCGGTGAAGCTTTCTTT
D gene: TRBD1
clone size: few
V gene: TRBV15
J gene: TRBJ1-1

CDR3 protein: CASSNNLAFASNEQFF
CDR3 DNA: TGTGCCAGCAGTAACAACCTAGCCTTCGCCAGCAATGAGCAGTTCTTC
D gene: .
clone size: .
V gene: TRBV27
J gene: TRBJ2-1

CDR3 protein: CASSTQGAGETQYF
CDR3 DNA: TGTGCCAGCAGTACCCAGGGGGCAGGGGAGACCCAGTACTTC
D gene: TRBD1
clone size: few
V gene: TRBV27
J gene: TRBJ2-5

CDR3 protein: CASSPREESYGYTF
CDR3 DNA: TGTGCCAGCTCACCACGCGAGGAAAGCTATGGCTACACCTTC
D gene: .
clone size: few
V gene: TRBV18
J gene: TRBJ1-2

CDR3 protein: CASSLGGAPYEQYF
CDR3 DNA: TGCGCCAGCAGCTTGGGGGGCGCTCCCTACGAGCAGTACTTC
D gene: .
clone size: few
V gene: TRBV5-1
J gene: TRBJ2-7

CDR3 protein: CASSLLAGGPNEQYF
CDR3 DNA: TGTGCCAGCAGTCTCTTAGCGGGAGGGCCGAACGAGCAGTACTTC
D gene: TRBD2
clone size: .
V gene: TRBV28
J gene: TRBJ2-7

CDR3 protein: CASSLAPSGGNEQFF
CDR3 DNA: TGTGCCAGCAGCTTGGCTCCTAGCGGGGGGAATGAGCAGTTCTTC
D gene: TRBD2
clone size: once
V gene: TRBV5-6
J gene: TRBJ2-1

CDR3 protein: CASSQETGIYGYTF
CDR3 DNA: TGTGCCAGCAGCCAAGAGACAGGGATCTATGGCTACACCTTC
D gene: TRBD1
clone size: .
V gene: TRBV4-2
J gene: TRBJ1-2

CDR3 protein: CATATALEQYF
CDR3 DNA: TGTGCCACCGCGACAGCCCTCGAGCAGTACTTC
D gene: .
clone size: few
V gene: TRBV7-9
J gene: TRBJ2-7

CDR3 protein: CASSQGDRGLGEKLFF
CDR3 DNA: TGTGCCAGCAGCCAAGGAGACCGCGGGTTGGGTGAAAAACTGTTTTTT
D gene: .
clone size: .
V gene: TRBV14
J gene: TRBJ1-4

CDR3 protein: CASSQGWTSGSTGELFF
CDR3 DNA: TGCGCCAGCAGCCAAGGTTGGACTAGCGGGTCCACCGGGGAGCTGTTTTTT
D gene: TRBD2
clone size: few
V gene: TRBV4-3
J gene: TRBJ2-2

CDR3 protein: CASNSDRGGTQPQHF
CDR3 DNA: TGTGCCAGCAATTCCGACAGGGGAGGAACTCAGCCCCAGCATTTT
D gene: TRBD1
clone size: .
V gene: TRBV7-9
J gene: TRBJ1-5

CDR3 protein: CAWSVGSSRGELFF
CDR3 DNA: TGTGCCTGGAGTGTGGGGTCTAGCAGGGGGGAGCTGTTTTTT
D gene: .
clone size: few
V gene: TRBV30
J gene: TRBJ2-2

CDR3 protein: CATSTGQGKEKLFF
CDR3 DNA: TGTGCCACCAGCACGGGACAGGGGAAAGAAAAACTGTTTTTT
D gene: TRBD1
clone size: .
V gene: TRBV15
J gene: TRBJ1-4

CDR3 protein: CASSPLGQGDQPQHF
CDR3 DNA: TGTGCCAGCTCACCTCTCGGACAGGGCGATCAGCCCCAGCATTTT
D gene: TRBD1
clone size: .
V gene: TRBV18
J gene: TRBJ1-5

CDR3 protein: CASSLGTSGNTDTQYF
CDR3 DNA: TGTGCCAGCAGCTTGGGGACTAGCGGGAACACAGATACGCAGTATTTT
D gene: TRBD2
clone size: .
V gene: TRBV13
J gene: TRBJ2-3

CDR3 protein: CATSRDGGRANEQFF
CDR3 DNA: TGTGCCACCAGCAGAGATGGCGGGAGGGCCAATGAGCAGTTCTTC
D gene: TRBD2
clone size: .
V gene: TRBV15
J gene: TRBJ2-1

CDR3 protein: CSAGTRRTEAFF
CDR3 DNA: TGCAGCGCCGGTACAAGGAGGACTGAAGCTTTCTTT
D gene: .
clone size: few
V gene: TRBV29-1
J gene: TRBJ1-1

CDR3 protein: CASSATVNTEAFF
CDR3 DNA: TGTGCCAGCAGCGCTACAGTGAACACTGAAGCTTTCTTT
D gene: .
clone size: few
V gene: TRBV9
J gene: TRBJ1-1

CDR3 protein: CASSQDIGGGEAFF
CDR3 DNA: TGCGCCAGCAGCCAAGATATCGGCGGCGGTGAAGCTTTCTTT
D gene: .
clone size: few
V gene: TRBV4-3
J gene: TRBJ1-1

CDR3 protein: CASSLLAGRNEQFF
CDR3 DNA: TGTGCCAGCAGCTTGCTAGCGGGCCGCAATGAGCAGTTCTTC
D gene: TRBD2
clone size: .
V gene: TRBV7-3
J gene: TRBJ2-1

CDR3 protein: CASRLAGGPYEQYF
CDR3 DNA: TGTGCCAGCAGGTTAGCGGGAGGGCCCTACGAGCAGTACTTC
D gene: TRBD2
clone size: .
V gene: TRBV7-2
J gene: TRBJ2-7

CDR3 protein: CASSVGGLDNEQFF
CDR3 DNA: TGTGCCAGCAGCGTAGGGGGACTAGACAATGAGCAGTTCTTC
D gene: TRBD2
clone size: few
V gene: TRBV9
J gene: TRBJ2-1

CDR3 protein: CASSSRVLNTEAFF
CDR3 DNA: TGCGCCAGCAGCTCTCGGGTTCTGAACACTGAAGCTTTCTTT
D gene: .
clone size: few
V gene: TRBV5-1
J gene: TRBJ1-1

CDR3 protein: CSALKGGGKETQYF
CDR3 DNA: TGCAGCGCCCTTAAGGGCGGGGGTAAAGAGACCCAGTACTTC
D gene: TRBD2
clone size: few
V gene: TRBV29-1
J gene: TRBJ2-5

CDR3 protein: CASSSQVEKNGYTF
CDR3 DNA: TGTGCCAGCAGCTCACAAGTGGAGAAGAATGGCTACACCTTC
D gene: .
clone size: .
V gene: TRBV7-9
J gene: TRBJ1-2

CDR3 protein: CASTFGGVNYGYTF
CDR3 DNA: TGTGCCAGCACCTTTGGCGGGGTAAACTATGGCTACACCTTC
D gene: .
clone size: .
V gene: TRBV2
J gene: TRBJ1-2

CDR3 protein: CASQGYNEQFF
CDR3 DNA: TGTGCCTCACAGGGCTACAATGAGCAGTTCTTC
D gene: .
clone size: .
V gene: TRBV5-6
J gene: TRBJ2-1

CDR3 protein: CSVGRNYGYTF
CDR3 DNA: TGCAGCGTTGGCAGAAACTATGGCTACACCTTC
D gene: .
clone size: .
V gene: TRBV29-1
J gene: TRBJ1-2

CDR3 protein: CASVRGETQYF
CDR3 DNA: TGTGCCAGCGTCAGGGGTGAGACCCAGTACTTC
D gene: .
clone size: few
V gene: TRBV2
J gene: TRBJ2-5

CDR3 protein: CASRRASSTEAFF
CDR3 DNA: TGTGCCAGTAGGAGAGCCTCGAGCACTGAAGCTTTCTTT
D gene: .
clone size: few
V gene: TRBV19
J gene: TRBJ1-1

CDR3 protein: CAIRTGQAGTNTEAFF
CDR3 DNA: TGTGCCATCAGGACTGGACAGGCGGGGACGAACACTGAAGCTTTCTTT
D gene: TRBD1
clone size: few
V gene: TRBV10-3
J gene: TRBJ1-1

CDR3 protein: CASSLGGLGANIQYF
CDR3 DNA: TGTGCCAGCAGCTTGGGCGGACTAGGGGCAAACATTCAGTACTTC
D gene: TRBD2
clone size: .
V gene: TRBV11-2
J gene: TRBJ2-4

CDR3 protein: CSVGQGADYGYTF
CDR3 DNA: TGCAGCGTTGGACAGGGGGCTGACTATGGCTACACCTTC
D gene: TRBD1
clone size: few
V gene: TRBV29-1
J gene: TRBJ1-2

CDR3 protein: CASSSDRGSQPQHF
CDR3 DNA: TGTGCCAGCAGCTCGGACAGGGGGAGTCAGCCCCAGCATTTT
D gene: TRBD1
clone size: few
V gene: TRBV7-9
J gene: TRBJ1-5